The 32 T cell receptor beta chains in this list originate from one sample, sequenced in a study of beta chain features in type 1 diabetes. Investigators reverse transcribed all isolated RNA, so they sequenced expressed TCRB transcripts. TCRdb's copy holds only in-frame clones and misses some; the assay was immunoSEQ multiplex PCR. The table has about 240,000 clones, 25% to 35% seen once. Sequenced input: central memory CD4+ T cells from blood. The receptors shown here come from a man aged 25 to 40 in good health.

The gene calls are TRBV29-1 and TRBJ2-7; 7 bases map to TRBD1. Germline CDR1 is SQVTM and CDR2 is ANQGSEA. This CDR3 is 15 amino acids long. V gave up 3 bases and J gave up 6 bases; unmatched junction bases: 14. The CDR3 region is CSVETGIFPTGEQYF. The CDR3 DNA follows: TGCAGCGTTGAGACAGGGATCTTTCCTACTGGCGAGCAGTACTTC.

The rearrangement uses TRBV7-6 and TRBJ2-3, with D possibly being TRBD2 (6 bases). With 8 bases removed from V and 4 bases from J, the gap between germline ends came to 13 bases. The germline V gene encodes CDR1 SGHVS and CDR2 FNYEAQ. The CDR3 spans 13 residues. The CDR3 loop is CASSWTISDTQYF. CDR3 sequence (DNA): TGTGCCAGCTCCTGGACTATTTCAGATACGCAGTATTTT.

This clone has a handful of counts. The genes are TRBV18 and TRBJ2-6, with 9 bases aligning to TRBD1. The CDR3 is 17 amino acids. Germline CDR1 is KGHSH and CDR2 is LQKENI. Trimming took 5 bases from V and 1 from J; bases not matched to a gene: 6. The CDR3 loop is CASSAGQGGSGANVLTF. The CDR3, as DNA: TGTGCCAGCTCAGCGGGACAGGGAGGTTCTGGGGCCAACGTCCTGACTTTC.

The chain has TRBV6-5 and TRBJ2-5; D may match TRBD1 or TRBD2 (5 bases each). There are 11 residues in the CDR3. CDR1 and CDR2 from the germline V gene are MNHEY and SVGAGI. Trimming stripped 8 bases from V and 5 bases from J, with 9 bases between. The CDR3 DNA is TGTGCCAGCGGGACCGGGGAGACCCAGTACTTC. Its protein product is CASGTGETQYF.

This clone has more than one count but fewer than ten. The rearrangement joins TRBV7-2 to TRBJ2-1, with 7 bases identical to TRBD2. Germline V gene sequence: CDR1 SGHTA, CDR2 FQGNSA. V shed 1 base and J 3 bases; nucleotides not matched to a gene: 9. The length of the CDR3 is 17 residues. The CDR3 bases are TGTGCCAGCAGCTTAGATCCTCCGGGGGGTTACTACAATGAGCAGTTCTTC. Its protein is CASSLDPPGGYYNEQFF.

This chain joins TRBV9 and TRBJ1-2, with 7 bases identical to TRBD1. V was pared by 6 bases and J by 2 bases, with 7 bases of the junction left unmatched. The CDR3 extends over 14 amino acids. Germline V lookup: CDR1 SGDLS, CDR2 YYNGEE. CDR3 in DNA: TGTGCCAGCACCCCTGGACAGGAGAACTATGGCTACACCTTC. The encoded protein is CASTPGQENYGYTF.

The V call is TRBV18, the J call TRBJ2-7, with a tentative D call TRBD1 (5 bases). The CDR3 contains 14 residues. Germline V gives CDR1 KGHSH, CDR2 LQKENI. Trimming shortened V by 3 bases and J by 6 bases, and 15 bases separated the two germline ends. Here the CDR3 reads CASSPSQGSVEQYF. CDR3 coding DNA: TGTGCCAGCTCACCTAGCCAGGGAAGTGTCGAGCAGTACTTC.

This clone was detected a few times. This chain uses TRBV10-1 with TRBJ2-4, with D perhaps assigned TRBD1 or TRBD2 (5 bases each). Trimming removed 4 bases from V and 1 base from J, with 8 bases in between. Germline assignment: CDR1 WNHNN and CDR2 SYGVQD (reference sequence). This CDR3 has 14 residues. The CDR3 here is CASSVGGAKNIQYF. The CDR3, as DNA: TGCGCCAGCAGTGTTGGGGGTGCCAAAAACATTCAGTACTTC.

This clone was seen a few times. The gene calls are TRBV30 and TRBJ2-2; 12 bases agree with TRBD2. The CDR3 has 14 residues. The junction had 1 base not matched to a gene; V was cut back by 3 bases and J by 5 bases. Germline V gene lookup returns CDR1 GTSNPN and CDR2 SVGIG (reference sequence). CDR3 protein: CAWRLAGGTGELFF. The CDR3 coding sequence is TGTGCCTGGAGGCTAGCGGGAGGGACCGGGGAGCTGTTTTTT.

The CDR3 nucleotides read TGTGCCTGTGGCCCAAGATGGACTGAAGCTTTCTTT. Translation: CACGPRWTEAFF. This sequence joins TRBV30 and TRBJ1-1; no definite D call. V shed 6 bases and J shed 5 bases, with 13 bases lying between them. The CDR3 is 12 residues long. Germline CDR1 is GTSNPN and CDR2 is SVGIG (reference sequence).

Details on this clone: The same CDR3 arises from other DNA sequences in this sample as well. The V and J genes are TRBV5-1 and TRBJ2-5; D might be TRBD1 (6 bases). The CDR3 is made up of 13 amino acids. Germline CDR1 reads SGHRS; CDR2 reads YFSETQ. V shed 4 bases and J shed 2 bases, with 9 bases lying between them. In nucleotides, the CDR3 is TGCGCCAGCAGCCTAGGACAGCAAGAGACCCAGTACTTC. It is translated as CASSLGQQETQYF.

This clone was counted only a few times. The chain joins TRBV7-2 to TRBJ1-1, with D perhaps matching TRBD1 (5 bases). Trimming took 3 bases from V and 5 from J, leaving 13 bases between them. This CDR3 has 14 residues. CDR1 and CDR2 (germline): SGHTA, FQGNSA. In DNA, the CDR3 is TGTGCCAGCAGCTTGGGACGTGTCGGTACTGAAGCTTTCTTT. This gives the protein CASSLGRVGTEAFF.

The rearrangement links TRBV29-1 to TRBJ2-5; 11 bases are shared with TRBD2. Germline CDR1 SQVTM, CDR2 ANQGSEA. Trimming took 5 bases from V and 2 from J; bases not matched to a gene: 4. The CDR3 is 14 amino acids. The CDR3 here is CSVSGTSGQETQYF. For the CDR3, the DNA is TGCAGCGTTTCCGGGACTAGCGGTCAAGAGACCCAGTACTTC.

This clone was counted between two and nine times. The gene calls are TRBV19 and TRBJ2-3; a possible D gene is TRBD2 (5 bases). V lost 8 bases and J lost 5, with 11 bases in between. The CDR3 totals 12 residues. Per germline, CDR1 LNHDA and CDR2 SQIVND (reference sequence). The CDR3 sequence is CASSSRGDTQYF. CDR3 coding DNA: TGTGCCAGTTCCTCCCGGGGAGATACGCAGTATTTT.

This clone was detected a few times. The chain combines TRBV5-1 with TRBJ2-5; D gene ambiguous. V was shortened by 0 bases and J by 2 bases, with 14 bases between the two germline ends. Germline V gene lookup returns CDR1 SGHRS and CDR2 YFSETQ. The CDR3 length is 16 residues. CDR3 amino acids: CASSLVADRLQETQYF. CDR3 bases: TGCGCCAGCAGCTTGGTTGCGGACCGACTTCAAGAGACCCAGTACTTC. The variable domain in full, completed from reference TRBV5-1 and TRBJ2-5, reads KAGVTQTPRYLIKTRGQQVTLSCSPISGHRSVSWYQQTPGQGLQFLFEYFSETQRNKGNFPGRFSGRQFSNSRSEMNVSTLELGDSALYLCASSLVADRLQETQYFGPGTRLLVL.

A few counts support this clone. V usage is TRBV5-4 and J usage is TRBJ2-6, with 9 bases matching TRBD1. CDR3 size: 15 residues. V shed 3 bases, J shed 2 bases, and the junction held 0 bases outside the gene matches. Per germline, CDR1 SGHNT and CDR2 YYREEE (reference sequence). CDR3: CASSWDRAGANVLTF. CDR3 bases: TGTGCCAGCAGCTGGGACAGGGCTGGGGCCAACGTCCTGACTTTC.

The J gene is TRBJ2-7, the V gene TRBV29-1; possible D gene TRBD2, 6 bases. V shed 4 bases and J shed 3 bases, with 13 bases lying between them. CDR1 SQVTM and CDR2 ANQGSEA come from the germline V gene. CDR3 size: 13 residues. The CDR3 bases are TGCAGCGTTGCGCAGGGAGGAAACTACGAGCAGTACTTC. It is translated as CSVAQGGNYEQYF.

The chain recombines TRBV7-2 with TRBJ2-7; D uncertain. V was cut by 10 bases and J by 0 bases, with 13 bases left in between. The CDR3 runs to 13 residues. Germline CDR1 is SGHTA and CDR2 is FQGNSA. The CDR3 loop is CATRHPSSYEQYF. As DNA, the CDR3 is TGTGCCACCCGACATCCGAGCTCCTACGAGCAGTACTTC.

This clone was counted between two and nine times. The chain recombines TRBV5-8 with TRBJ1-1; 9 nucleotides agree with TRBD1. This CDR3 is 16 amino acids long. CDR1 is SGHTS and CDR2 is YDEGEE in the germline V gene. With 5 bases clipped from V and 0 bases from J, the junction kept 8 bases outside the gene matches. CDR3: CASRTTGGTLNTEAFF. The CDR3 DNA is TGTGCCAGCAGAACTACAGGGGGCACCTTGAACACTGAAGCTTTCTTT.

This clone was detected only a few times. This chain connects TRBV15 to TRBJ1-2, with a tentative D call TRBD1 (5 bases). Per germline, CDR1 LNHNV and CDR2 YYDKDF (reference sequence). V lost 0 bases to trimming and J lost 4 bases, with 9 bases between them. CDR3 length: 14 amino acids. The CDR3 is CATSREQGGYGYTF. The CDR3 region has the DNA TGTGCCACCAGCAGAGAGCAGGGAGGCTATGGCTACACCTTC.

The chain links TRBV28 to TRBJ2-5; perhaps TRBD1 as D (5 bases). The CDR3 runs 15 residues. Germline CDR1 MDHEN, CDR2 SYDVKM. The germline V and J ends were trimmed by 4 bases and 4 bases, with 16 bases remaining between them. CDR3 nucleotides: TGTGCCAGCAGTTCCTTAGCACAGGTCCGAGAGACCCAGTACTTC. Its protein product is CASSSLAQVRETQYF.

The chain recombines TRBV2 with TRBJ2-2, with D unresolved. CDR3 length: 13 residues. CDR1 and CDR2 from the germline V gene are SNHLY and FYNNEI. V lost 6 bases and J lost 0, with 5 bases in between. CDR3 region: CASRFANTGELFF. In nucleotides, the CDR3 is TGTGCCAGCAGGTTCGCGAACACCGGGGAGCTGTTTTTT. Full variable domain (rest looked up from reference TRBV2 and TRBJ2-2): EPEVTQTPSHQVTQMGQEVILRCVPISNHLYFYWYRQILGQKVEFLVSFYNNEISEKSEIFDDQFSVERPDGSNFTLKIRSTKLEDSAMYFCASRFANTGELFFGEGSRLTVL.

This clone has just a few counts. This may come from a read error, since a much larger clone is one base off. The chain is built from TRBV2 and TRBJ2-5; TRBD1 agrees at 8 bases. Germline V gene data show CDR1 as SNHLY and CDR2 as FYNNEI. Germline trimming cut 4 bases from V and 4 bases from J; bases unmatched to any gene: 2. This CDR3 spans 13 amino acids. In DNA form, the CDR3 reads TGTGCCAGCAGTGCAGGACAGGGAGAGACCCAGTACTTC. Its translation is CASSAGQGETQYF.

The chain uses TRBV4-2 and TRBJ2-1; D is undetermined. The CDR3 has 15 amino acids. The germline CDR1 and CDR2 sequences are LGHNA and YNFKEQ. V dropped 0 bases and J dropped 4 bases, with 10 bases sitting between them. CDR3 bases: TGTGCCAGCAGCCAAGAAGGTAGCCCATACAATGAGCAGTTCTTC. This sequence encodes CASSQEGSPYNEQFF.

This rearrangement joins TRBV10-3 to TRBJ2-1; 7 nucleotides align to TRBD1. The V and J ends lost 4 bases and 0 bases, in that order; junction bases with no gene match: 3. The germline gives CDR1 ENHRY, CDR2 SYGVKD. CDR3 size: 15 residues. CDR3 in amino acids: CAISVGDSSYNEQFF. The CDR3 region has the DNA TGTGCCATCAGTGTAGGGGACAGCTCCTACAATGAGCAGTTCTTC.

V and J are TRBV27 and TRBJ2-6; the match to TRBD1 covers 8 bases. Germline assignment: CDR1 MNHEY and CDR2 SMNVEV (reference sequence). The CDR3 totals 16 residues. V was pared by 4 bases and J by 2 bases, with 4 bases of the junction left unmatched. CDR3 coding DNA: TGTGCCAGCAGTTCAATACAGGGGGCTGGGGCCAACGTCCTGACTTTC. Encoded protein: CASSSIQGAGANVLTF.

V is TRBV7-2 and J is TRBJ2-3; a weak D match, TRBD2 (7 bases). The CDR3 runs to 17 residues. Germline CDR1 SGHTA, CDR2 FQGNSA. Trimming took off 5 bases at V and 3 bases at J, with 21 bases between the two ends. The DNA for the CDR3 is TGTGCCAGCAGCCCACACGGCGGGGGCCTGGGGACAGATACGCAGTATTTT. Encoded protein: CASSPHGGGLGTDTQYF.

This clone was recorded a few times. The V and J genes are TRBV7-2 and TRBJ2-1; 10 bases match TRBD2. Trimming cost V 3 bases and J 14 bases; bases outside gene matches: 4. CDR1 and CDR2 from the germline V gene are SGHTA and FQGNSA. This CDR3 comprises 12 residues. Here the CDR3 reads CASSFLAGGEFF. DNA of the CDR3: TGTGCCAGCAGCTTCTTAGCGGGAGGCGAGTTCTTC.

The CDR3 region is CASSLDLLSSYEQYF. DNA of the CDR3: TGTGCCAGCAGCTTAGATCTGCTCAGCTCCTACGAGCAGTACTTC. The chain uses TRBV11-2 and TRBJ2-7; D gene ambiguous. The germline gives CDR1 SGHAT, CDR2 FQNNGV. V was cut by 0 bases and J by 0 bases, with 9 bases left in between. The CDR3 totals 15 residues.

This clone was detected a few times. V is TRBV29-1 and J is TRBJ2-7, with D possibly TRBD2 on 6 matching bases. V was shortened by 6 bases and J by 1 base, with 16 bases between the two germline ends. CDR1 is SQVTM and CDR2 is ANQGSEA in the germline V gene. CDR3 length equals 14 residues. The CDR3 region is CSVVPGLRSYEQYF. The CDR3 coding sequence is TGCAGCGTCGTTCCGGGACTTCGGTCCTACGAGCAGTACTTC.

This chain joins TRBV27 and TRBJ2-1; no reliable D call. The CDR3 is 15 amino acids. Germline CDR1 MNHEY, CDR2 SMNVEV (reference sequence). With 6 bases removed from V and 6 bases from J, the gap between germline ends came to 18 bases. The CDR3 here is CASSDLGDSGNEQFF. The DNA for the CDR3 is TGTGCCAGCAGCGATCTCGGAGACTCCGGCAATGAGCAGTTCTTC.

V gene TRBV7-2 combines with J gene TRBJ2-7, with D perhaps TRBD1 (5 bases). V was clipped by 5 bases and J by 0 bases, with 14 bases between them. The CDR3 has 15 residues. Germline values: CDR1 SGHTA, CDR2 FQGNSA. CDR3 loop: CASSQTASTSYEQYF. As DNA, the CDR3 is TGTGCCAGCAGCCAGACAGCCTCCACCTCCTACGAGCAGTACTTC.